This T cell receptor beta chain was retrieved from a study of blood T cell repertoires in COVID-19. On the study more broadly: T cells, B-cell-depleted T cells, or PBMCs provided the cDNA or gDNA that served as material.

The J segment lost 7 bases and the V segment lost 4 bases, leaving 8 bases of the junction unmatched. This CDR3 is 15 amino acids long. Germline-derived CDR1 and CDR2 are LGHNA and YSLEER. Sequenced by immunoSEQ multiplex PCR; TCRdb stores in-frame clones only, minus some. The sample lists about 240,000 clones; approximately 91% were seen once. The sample consisted of peripheral blood. The chain couples TRBV4-3 to TRBJ2-3; 10 nucleotides match TRBD2. This TCR was sampled from a woman in her 30s with acute or convalescent COVID-19. The CDR3 sequence is CASSPTSSGSYTQYF. As DNA, the CDR3 is TGCGCCAGCAGCCCAACATCTAGCGGGAGTTATACGCAGTATTTT.